This is a list of T cell receptor beta chains from one sample in a study of OX40 agonist ivuxolimab in advanced cancers. Sequencing used immunoSEQ multiplex PCR; TCRdb keeps in-frame clones, though not all of them. This sample has around 99,000 clones; 90% occur once, and the top ten carry 0.15% to 0.2%. The input for sequencing was CD4+ or CD8+ T cells sorted from blood, taken in a trial of the OX40 agonist ivuxolimab. The receptor set was obtained from an adult with an advanced solid tumor such as melanoma, head and neck, liver or kidney cancer. Both conserved end residues are part of each CDR3. The D gene is left open where the match is weak. The listing skips clone size in some rows; elsewhere it reads once, few, many or a size class.

J: TRBJ2-5; length: 16; D: TRBD2; size: -; V: TRBV19; DNA: TGTGCCAGTAGTATGGGACTAGCGGGGTTTCAAGAGACCCAGTACTTC; CDR3: CASSMGLAGFQETQYF
J: TRBJ2-2; length: 14; D: -; size: -; V: TRBV19; DNA: TGTGCCAGTAGTATTGGGGAATTCACCGGGGAGCTGTTTTTT; CDR3: CASSIGEFTGELFF
J: TRBJ1-1; length: 13; D: -; size: -; V: TRBV5-8; DNA: TGTGCCAGCAGCTTCTTAACGAACACTGAAGCTTTCTTT; CDR3: CASSFLTNTEAFF
J: TRBJ2-7; length: 11; D: -; size: -; V: TRBV30; DNA: TGTGCCTGGGGTACTCTCTACGAGCAGTACTTC; CDR3: CAWGTLYEQYF
J: TRBJ1-2; length: 14; D: TRBD1; size: -; V: TRBV6-6; DNA: TGTGCCAGCAGGACACAGGGGGTTGCGTATGGCTACACCTTC; CDR3: CASRTQGVAYGYTF
J: TRBJ2-5; length: 15; D: -; size: -; V: TRBV15; DNA: TGTGCCACCAGCAGAGATAGGGTCAGCCAAGAGACCCAGTACTTC; CDR3: CATSRDRVSQETQYF
J: TRBJ1-5; length: 18; D: -; size: -; V: TRBV19; DNA: TGTGCCAGTAAGGCCCTTTCTACAGGATTAGGTAGCAATCAGCCCCAGCATTTT; CDR3: CASKALSTGLGSNQPQHF
J: TRBJ2-1; length: 13; D: -; size: -; V: TRBV28; DNA: TGTGCCAGCAGGCCGGGCAGGGGCAATGAGCAGTTCTTC; CDR3: CASRPGRGNEQFF
J: TRBJ2-2; length: 12; D: -; size: -; V: TRBV29-1; DNA: TGCAGCGTCGGCCCGAACACCGGGGAGCTGTTTTTT; CDR3: CSVGPNTGELFF
J: TRBJ1-5; length: 15; D: -; size: -; V: TRBV2; DNA: TGTGCCAGCAGTGGGAACCCCAGGGGACGTCAGCCCCAGCATTTT; CDR3: CASSGNPRGRQPQHF
J: TRBJ1-4; length: 11; D: -; size: -; V: TRBV20-1; DNA: TGCAGTGCTAGAGATATAAGGGAACTGTTTTTT; CDR3: CSARDIRELFF
J: TRBJ2-2; length: 13; D: -; size: -; V: TRBV27; DNA: TGTGCCAGCAGTCCGATTCGGACCGGGGAGCTGTTTTTT; CDR3: CASSPIRTGELFF
J: TRBJ1-2; length: 9; D: -; size: -; V: TRBV19; DNA: TGTGGGGCAGGGCATGGCTACACCTTC; CDR3: CGAGHGYTF
J: TRBJ2-2; length: 15; D: -; size: -; V: TRBV6-1; DNA: TGTGCCAGCAAGCCGGGGCCGGCGAACACCGGGGAGCTGTTTTTT; CDR3: CASKPGPANTGELFF
J: TRBJ1-2; length: 13; D: -; size: few; V: TRBV9; DNA: TGTGCCAGCAGCGTAGATGTTAACTATGGCTACACCTTC; CDR3: CASSVDVNYGYTF
J: TRBJ1-2; length: 13; D: -; size: -; V: TRBV11-2; DNA: TGTGCCAGCAGCTTGGACAGTAACTATGGCTACACCTTC; CDR3: CASSLDSNYGYTF
J: TRBJ2-2; length: 14; D: -; size: -; V: TRBV6-1; DNA: TGTGCCAGCATAACAGGGACGAACACCGGGGAGCTGTTTTTT; CDR3: CASITGTNTGELFF
J: TRBJ1-4; length: 14; D: -; size: -; V: TRBV29-1; DNA: TGCAGCGTTGAAGATCCCGGGACTCGTGAAAAACTGTTTTTT; CDR3: CSVEDPGTREKLFF
J: TRBJ1-3; length: 13; D: -; size: -; V: TRBV19; DNA: TGTGCCAGCTCGCCAGTGTACGGAAACACCATATATTTT; CDR3: CASSPVYGNTIYF
J: TRBJ1-5; length: 12; D: -; size: few; V: TRBV6-1; DNA: TGTGCGGCCGGGGGGCGCAATCAGCCCCAGCATTTT; CDR3: CAAGGRNQPQHF
J: TRBJ2-7; length: 18; D: -; size: -; V: TRBV28; DNA: TGTGCCAGCAGCCTGCGGGAGATTGGCTCACTAAGGGGGTACGAGCAGTACTTC; CDR3: CASSLREIGSLRGYEQYF
J: TRBJ2-2; length: 14; D: -; size: -; V: TRBV6-5; DNA: TGTGCCAGCAGTTATGGAGGGAACACCGGGGAGCTGTTTTTT; CDR3: CASSYGGNTGELFF
J: TRBJ2-4; length: 18; D: -; size: -; V: TRBV28; DNA: TGTGCCAGCAGTCTCCTCCTGGCGGGGACACTAGCCAAAAACATTCAGTACTTC; CDR3: CASSLLLAGTLAKNIQYF
J: TRBJ2-2; length: 16; D: -; size: -; V: TRBV2; DNA: TGTGCCAGCAGTTCAGGGTGGGGAATGAACACCGGGGAGCTGTTTTTT; CDR3: CASSSGWGMNTGELFF
J: TRBJ2-4; length: 12; D: TRBD1; size: -; V: TRBV29-1; DNA: TGCAGCGTTATCAAGACAGGGAACATTCAGTACTTC; CDR3: CSVIKTGNIQYF
J: TRBJ2-6; length: 14; D: -; size: -; V: TRBV9; DNA: TGTGCCAGCAGCGTAGTTGCAGGGGCCAACGTCCTGACTTTC; CDR3: CASSVVAGANVLTF
J: TRBJ1-2; length: 12; D: -; size: -; V: TRBV19; DNA: TGTGCCAGTAGCAACCTGGGAAGTGGCTACACCTTC; CDR3: CASSNLGSGYTF
J: TRBJ2-2; length: 15; D: -; size: few; V: TRBV19; DNA: TGTGCCAGTCGTCCGGACGTGGGGAACACCGGGGAGCTGTTTTTT; CDR3: CASRPDVGNTGELFF
J: TRBJ2-7; length: 12; D: -; size: -; V: TRBV10-3; DNA: TGTGCCATCAGTGAGTCCGGCCCCGAGCAGTACTTC; CDR3: CAISESGPEQYF
J: TRBJ2-1; length: 15; D: TRBD2; size: -; V: TRBV15; DNA: TGTGCCACCAGCAGAGGGCGACTAGCGCACAATGAGCAGTTCTTC; CDR3: CATSRGRLAHNEQFF
J: TRBJ2-4; length: 15; D: -; size: once; V: TRBV4-1; DNA: TGCGCCAGCAGCCGCCGGGACAACGGATGGGACATTCAGTACTTC; CDR3: CASSRRDNGWDIQYF
J: TRBJ1-1; length: 11; D: -; size: -; V: TRBV30; DNA: TGTGCCTGGAGTGGGACCACTGAAGCTTTCTTT; CDR3: CAWSGTTEAFF
J: TRBJ2-2; length: 15; D: -; size: -; V: TRBV6-6; DNA: TGTGCCAGCAGTTACAAGGGGGTCGGGAGCGGGGAGCTGTTTTTT; CDR3: CASSYKGVGSGELFF
J: TRBJ2-2; length: 15; D: -; size: -; V: TRBV7-3; DNA: TGTGCCAGCAGCTTGGACAGCTATAACACCGGGGAGCTGTTTTTT; CDR3: CASSLDSYNTGELFF
J: TRBJ1-2; length: 15; D: -; size: -; V: TRBV5-1; DNA: TGCGCCAGCAGCTCCGGTTTCCGGGGTAACTATGGCTACACCTTC; CDR3: CASSSGFRGNYGYTF
J: TRBJ2-3; length: 15; D: -; size: -; V: TRBV6-1; DNA: TGTGCCAGCAGTGAAGGGGCACATAGCACAGATACGCAGTATTTT; CDR3: CASSEGAHSTDTQYF
J: TRBJ1-6; length: 14; D: -; size: -; V: TRBV4-2; DNA: TGTGCCAGCAGCCAGCGGACAGCCAATTCACCCCTCCACTTT; CDR3: CASSQRTANSPLHF
J: TRBJ2-2; length: 15; D: -; size: -; V: TRBV5-1; DNA: TGCGCCAGCACCTCGTGGGGGAAGGGCACCGGGGAGCTGTTTTTT; CDR3: CASTSWGKGTGELFF
J: TRBJ2-1; length: 14; D: -; size: -; V: TRBV28; DNA: TGTGCCAGCAGTTTACTGAGCTCCTACAATGAGCAGTTCTTC; CDR3: CASSLLSSYNEQFF
J: TRBJ1-1; length: 15; D: TRBD1; size: once; V: TRBV6-1; DNA: TGTGCCAGCAGGAAGGAACAGGGGGTGAACACTGAAGCTTTCTTT; CDR3: CASRKEQGVNTEAFF
J: TRBJ1-1; length: 14; D: -; size: -; V: TRBV12-5; DNA: TGTGCTAGTGGTCAAAGACAGAGGAACACTGAAGCTTTCTTT; CDR3: CASGQRQRNTEAFF
J: TRBJ2-3; length: 15; D: TRBD2; size: -; V: TRBV10-3; DNA: TGTGCCATCTCTCAAAGCGGGAGGATCGCAGATACGCAGTATTTT; CDR3: CAISQSGRIADTQYF